What follows are 9 T cell receptor beta chains derived from one specimen sequenced in a study of blood T cell repertoires in COVID-19. Clones were read by immunoSEQ multiplex PCR, and TCRdb kept only the in-frame ones, dropping some. The sample records a few hundred thousand clones, roughly 85% being singletons. Specimen: peripheral blood. These TCRs come from a woman aged 65 to 85 with acute or convalescent COVID-19.

The chain joins TRBV16 to TRBJ1-1, with a weak D call TRBD1 (5 bases). There are 14 residues in the CDR3. Germline V gene lookup returns CDR1 KGHSY and CDR2 FQNENV. The V and J ends lost 6 bases and 1 base respectively, with 12 bases between them. CDR3 sequence: CASRLRGGNTEAFF. The CDR3 nucleotides are TGTGCCAGCAGGCTTCGGGGGGGGAACACTGAAGCTTTCTTT. The whole variable domain, remainder taken from reference TRBV16 and TRBJ1-1, is GEEVAQTPKHLVRGEGQKAKLYCAPIKGHSYVFWYQQVLKNEFKFLISFQNENVFDETGMPKERFSAKCLPNSPCSLEIQATKLEDSAVYFCASRLRGGNTEAFFGQGTRLTVV.

The rearrangement joins TRBV11-3 to TRBJ2-5; D gene unclear. The CDR3 sequence is 12 residues long. V lost 5 bases to trimming and J lost 2 bases, with 6 bases between them. Looked up from germline, CDR1 is SGHNT and CDR2 is YENEEA. DNA of the CDR3: TGTGCCAGCAGCGAGAATCAAGAGACCCAGTACTTC. It translates to CASSENQETQYF.

Comment on this clone: Other nucleotide sequences in the sample specify the same CDR3. The chain joins TRBV5-1 to TRBJ2-5, with D perhaps TRBD2 (6 bases). The CDR3 runs to 14 residues. Germline assignment: CDR1 SGHRS and CDR2 YFSETQ. Trimming shortened V by 4 bases and J by 5 bases, and 15 bases separated the two germline ends. CDR3 nucleotide sequence: TGCGCCAGCAGCCTAGGAACTAGCCGGGAGACCCAGTACTTC. Protein sequence: CASSLGTSRETQYF.

V is TRBV1 and J is TRBJ2-1; the tabulated D call, TRBD2, remains unverified against the DNA. TRBV1 is marked as a pseudogene. CDR3 length equals 14 residues. The CDR3 region has the DNA TGCACCAGCAGCCGTCTAGCGGGGGGGGGTGAGCAGTTCTTC. It translates to CTSSRLAGGGEQFF.

This chain connects TRBV10-3 to TRBJ2-7, with TRBD1 matching 8 bases. The germline CDR1 and CDR2 sequences are ENHRY and SYGVKD. Trimming at V came to 4 bases and at J to 2 bases, leaving 1 base not matched to a gene. CDR3 length: 13 amino acids. This chain's CDR3 is CAISGTGTYEQYF. DNA for the CDR3: TGTGCCATCAGTGGGACAGGGACCTACGAGCAGTACTTC.

The chain has TRBV5-1 and TRBJ1-1; D is possibly TRBD1 (5 bases). The CDR3 runs 13 residues. Germline CDR1 is SGHRS and CDR2 is YFSETQ. The ends were cut back, 1 base at V and 6 bases at J, with 10 bases in the middle. This CDR3 reads CASSLNTGAEAFF. DNA of the CDR3: TGCGCCAGCAGCTTGAATACGGGGGCTGAAGCTTTCTTT.

This clone appeared once. The chain uses TRBV30 and TRBJ1-4, with 8 bases lining up with TRBD1. The germline CDR1 and CDR2 sequences are GTSNPN and SVGIG (reference sequence). After removal of 8 bases from V and 8 bases from J, the junction contained 13 bases not matched to a gene. The CDR3 is 14 residues long. For the CDR3, the DNA is TGTGCCGGGGGCGGCACAGGGGGGATCGAAAAACTGTTTTTT. Translated: CAGGGTGGIEKLFF.

This chain joins TRBV6-2 or TRBV6-3 and TRBJ2-3, with D maybe TRBD2 (6 bases). The CDR3 has 15 residues. Trimming left V 5 bases short and J 0 bases short, with 12 bases between. Per germline, CDR1 MNHEY and CDR2 SVGEGT. For the CDR3, the DNA is TGTGCCAGCAGTCGGGACTTCGCTAGCACAGATACGCAGTATTTT. Amino acids: CASSRDFASTDTQYF.

The chain links TRBV19 to TRBJ2-2, with D uncertain. The V gene's germline CDR1 is LNHDA and CDR2 SQIVND (reference sequence). This CDR3 region has 14 residues. The V gene lost 10 bases and the J gene lost 0 bases, with 12 bases spanning the gap. CDR3 DNA: TGTGCCACTTTACCCAGGTCGAACACCGGGGAGCTGTTTTTT. It is translated as CATLPRSNTGELFF. The variable domain in full, completed from reference TRBV19 and TRBJ2-2, reads DGGITQSPKYLFRKEGQNVTLSCEQNLNHDAMYWYRQDPGQGLRLIYYSQIVNDFQKGDIAEGYSVSREKKESFPLTVTSAQKNPTAFYLCATLPRSNTGELFFGEGSRLTVL.